Following are 22 T cell receptor beta chains from one sample sequenced in a study of B cell selection in AIRE deficiency. CD4+CD127+ cells were sorted as the conventional CD4 T cells. Profiling relied on immunoSEQ multiplex PCR, and the TCRdb table lists in-frame clones only, not all of them. The sample lists about 24,000 clones, around 96% occurring once. Sequenced sample: CD4+CD127+ conventional T cells sorted from PBMCs. Every receptor here comes from a human donor in good health.

The CDR3 loop is CASSPGGRSGAAKTQYF. The DNA of the CDR3 is TGTGCCAGCAGCCCGGGGGGTCGTAGCGGGGCTGCAAAGACCCAGTACTTC. The rearrangement joins TRBV5-6 to TRBJ2-5; 8 nucleotides line up with TRBD2. V gave up 4 bases and J gave up 6 bases; unmatched junction bases: 17. Germline values: CDR1 SGHDT, CDR2 YYEEEE. The CDR3 loop spans 17 amino acids.

This clone was counted once. This chain links TRBV7-9 with TRBJ1-4, with a possible D match to TRBD1 (6 bases). V gave up 5 bases and J gave up 4 bases, with 20 bases separating them. CDR1 is SEHNR, CDR2 FQNEAQ, per germline (reference sequence). CDR3 length: 17 residues. CDR3 DNA sequence: TGTGCCAGCAGCCTAGGCCCACCAGGGGCGGATAATGAAAAACTGTTTTTT. Translated, it gives CASSLGPPGADNEKLFF.

This clone occurred once. This sequence joins TRBV27 and TRBJ1-4, with D uncertain. The CDR3 is made up of 15 amino acids. Deletions cut 5 bases from V and 8 bases from J, with 18 bases between. Germline values: CDR1 MNHEY, CDR2 SMNVEV (reference sequence). CDR3 sequence: CASSPQSLLGEKLFF. The DNA for the CDR3 is TGTGCCAGCAGTCCACAGAGCCTACTCGGGGAAAAACTGTTTTTT.

This chain uses TRBV19 with TRBJ1-2; no clear D. The germline V gene has CDR1 LNHDA and CDR2 SQIVND (reference sequence). The CDR3 extends over 15 amino acids. V lost 4 bases, J lost 0 bases, and 12 bases lay in between. In DNA form, the CDR3 reads TGTGCCAGTAGTAGCCCCGGCAGAGCTAACTATGGCTACACCTTC. It translates to CASSSPGRANYGYTF.

This clone was observed a single time. The V gene is TRBV5-5, the J gene TRBJ2-1; D is unclear. The CDR3 loop spans 16 amino acids. Trimming stripped 2 bases from V and 4 bases from J, with 16 bases between. The germline V gene has CDR1 SGHKS and CDR2 YYEKEE (reference sequence). The CDR3 region has the DNA TGTGCCAGCAGCTTAACTTCGCGGCCTTCTTACAATGAGCAGTTCTTC. Translating it yields CASSLTSRPSYNEQFF.

V and J are TRBV27 and TRBJ2-2; TRBD1 agrees at 8 bases. V shed 5 bases, J shed 4 bases, and the junction held 6 bases outside the gene matches. The CDR3 contains 15 residues. CDR1 is MNHEY and CDR2 is SMNVEV in the germline V gene (reference sequence). The chain's CDR3 is CASSPDRVGTGELFF. The CDR3 coding sequence is TGTGCCAGCAGTCCGGACAGGGTGGGCACCGGGGAGCTGTTTTTT.

The J gene is TRBJ2-7, the V gene TRBV5-1; 8 bases match TRBD1. Germline values: CDR1 SGHRS, CDR2 YFSETQ. CDR3 length: 14 residues. With 4 bases clipped from V and 4 bases from J, the junction kept 7 bases outside the gene matches. In DNA form, the CDR3 reads TGCGCCAGCAGCGCGGGACAGGCGGGGTACGAGCAGTACTTC. Translation: CASSAGQAGYEQYF.

The chain recombines TRBV4-2 with TRBJ1-4, with TRBD1 as a possible D gene (6 bases). The V end was cut by 4 bases, the J end by 7 bases, with 19 bases between. The germline CDR1 and CDR2 sequences are LGHNA and YNFKEQ. The CDR3 covers 16 residues. CDR3: CASSPDGTSPTEKLFF. In DNA, the CDR3 is TGTGCCAGCAGCCCCGATGGGACAAGCCCGACTGAAAAACTGTTTTTT.

The chain joins TRBV2 to TRBJ2-3; no definite D call. The ends were cut back, 4 bases at V and 4 bases at J, with 12 bases in the middle. The CDR3 runs to 14 residues. Germline CDR1 and CDR2: SNHLY and FYNNEI. As DNA, the CDR3 is TGTGCCAGCAGTGGGGGAAGAAATTCAGATACGCAGTATTTT. Its protein is CASSGGRNSDTQYF.

The J gene is TRBJ2-1, the V gene TRBV7-9; D is unclear. Looked up from germline, CDR1 is SEHNR and CDR2 is FQNEAQ (reference sequence). The CDR3 has 16 amino acids. V lost 5 bases, J lost 4 bases, and 18 bases lay in between. The CDR3 DNA sequence: TGTGCCAGCAGCGCTAGTCGGGTGGAGAGGTACAATGAGCAGTTCTTC. Encoded protein: CASSASRVERYNEQFF.

V usage is TRBV18 and J usage is TRBJ1-2, with TRBD1 matching 8 bases. The length of the CDR3 is 14 residues. Germline values: CDR1 KGHSH, CDR2 LQKENI. V lost 3 bases, J lost 6 bases, and 6 bases stayed unmatched. The CDR3 DNA reads as TGTGCCAGCTCACCTCGGACAGGGATGGATGGCTACACCTTC. Its protein product is CASSPRTGMDGYTF.

The chain employs TRBV19 and TRBJ1-1; a weak D match, TRBD1 (6 bases). The CDR3 sequence is 15 residues long. Trimming removed 7 bases at V and 1 base at J, with 16 bases between. The V gene's germline CDR1 is LNHDA and CDR2 SQIVND (reference sequence). The CDR3: CASTREQTGNTEAFF. The CDR3 DNA reads as TGTGCCAGTACCCGAGAGCAGACAGGGAACACTGAAGCTTTCTTT. Variable domain in full (rest from reference TRBV19 and TRBJ1-1): DGGITQSPKYLFRKEGQNVTLSCEQNLNHDAMYWYRQDPGQGLRLIYYSQIVNDFQKGDIAEGYSVSREKKESFPLTVTSAQKNPTAFYLCASTREQTGNTEAFFGQGTRLTVV.

The rearrangement uses TRBV30 and TRBJ1-1; TRBD1 might be the D (6 bases). The CDR3 sequence is 11 residues long. Trimming left V 3 bases short and J 11 bases short, with 13 bases between. The germline V gene encodes CDR1 GTSNPN and CDR2 SVGIG (reference sequence). CDR3 amino acids: CAWSLEGGAFF. The CDR3 bases are TGTGCCTGGAGCCTCGAGGGGGGGGCTTTCTTT. Variable domain in full (rest from reference TRBV30 and TRBJ1-1): SQTIHQWPATLVQPVGSPLSLECTVEGTSNPNLYWYRQAAGRGLQLLFYSVGIGQISSEVPQNLSASRPQDRQFILSSKKLLLSDSGFYLCAWSLEGGAFFGQGTRLTVV.

This clone appeared a single time. The chain employs TRBV6-1 and TRBJ2-3; 10 bases fit TRBD2. Germline CDR1 reads MNHNS; CDR2 reads SASEGT. V lost 7 bases, J lost 5 bases, and 9 bases stayed unmatched. CDR3 length: 15 amino acids. CDR3 loop: CASIVLAGVLDTQYF. The CDR3 bases are TGTGCCAGCATCGTCCTAGCGGGGGTGCTAGATACGCAGTATTTT.

The CDR3 coding sequence is TGTGCCAGCTCACCAGAGGGACAGCCCTCCTATGGCTACACCTTC. Amino acids: CASSPEGQPSYGYTF. This rearrangement joins TRBV18 to TRBJ1-2; 7 bases agree with TRBD1. The CDR3 length is 15 residues. The V gene's germline CDR1 is KGHSH and CDR2 LQKENI. Unmatched junction bases numbered 7, after V lost 2 bases and J lost 4 bases.

The V gene is TRBV6-1, the J gene TRBJ2-7; D ambiguous. CDR1 is MNHNS and CDR2 is SASEGT in the germline V gene. The CDR3 length is 12 residues. The V end lost 5 bases, the J end lost 4 bases, and 9 bases lay between the germline ends. The CDR3 region is CASSLTDYEQYF. The CDR3 region has the DNA TGTGCCAGCAGTCTTACCGATTACGAGCAGTACTTC.

The V call is TRBV5-5, the J call TRBJ2-7, with D possibly TRBD1 on 6 matching bases. The CDR3 is 14 residues long. From germline, CDR1 is SGHKS and CDR2 YYEKEE (reference sequence). The ends were cut back, 7 bases at V and 0 bases at J, with 14 bases in the middle. In DNA, the CDR3 is TGTGCCAGCTCCAGACAGGACACCTCCTACGAGCAGTACTTC. Translating gives CASSRQDTSYEQYF.

CDR3 sequence (DNA): TGTGCCAGTAGTATGCAAGGGTCGGGCACAGATACGCAGTATTTT. Encoded protein: CASSMQGSGTDTQYF. The chain uses TRBV19 and TRBJ2-3; D gene uncertain. This CDR3 is 15 amino acids long. The V end was cut by 3 bases, the J end by 1 base, with 11 bases between. Germline CDR1 LNHDA, CDR2 SQIVND (reference sequence).

CDR3 DNA: TGTGCCAGCAGCTTAGTGGGGGGCGCATCCTACGAGCAGTACTTC. Translating it yields CASSLVGGASYEQYF. The chain uses TRBV7-9 and TRBJ2-7; TRBD1 or TRBD2 may be the D gene (6 bases each). The length of the CDR3 is 15 residues. V was cut by 1 base and J by 1 base, with 11 bases left in between. Germline values: CDR1 SEHNR, CDR2 FQNEAQ (reference sequence).

The chain carries TRBV10-3 and TRBJ1-3; no clear D gene. V was cut by 11 bases and J by 0 bases, with 11 bases left in between. Germline loops: CDR1 ENHRY, CDR2 SYGVKD. The CDR3 has 13 amino acids. CDR3 region: CASQPISGNTIYF. In nucleotides, the CDR3 is TGTGCCTCACAGCCTATCTCTGGAAACACCATATATTTT.

This chain joins TRBV19 and TRBJ1-3; no firm D call. V was cut by 6 bases and J by 0 bases, with 12 bases left in between. CDR3 size: 15 residues. Germline V gene lookup returns CDR1 LNHDA and CDR2 SQIVND (reference sequence). The chain's CDR3 is CASSRDIFSGNTIYF. CDR3 DNA sequence: TGTGCCAGTAGCCGCGACATATTCTCTGGAAACACCATATATTTT.

The CDR3 spells CASSTQGGANNSPLHF. CDR3 coding DNA: TGTGCCAGCAGCACACAAGGGGGGGCTAATAATTCACCCCTCCACTTT. The V and J genes are TRBV7-6 and TRBJ1-6; D is perhaps TRBD1 (6 bases). The V gene lost 5 bases and the J gene lost 5 bases, with 16 bases spanning the gap. From germline, CDR1 is SGHVS and CDR2 FNYEAQ. This CDR3 comprises 16 residues.